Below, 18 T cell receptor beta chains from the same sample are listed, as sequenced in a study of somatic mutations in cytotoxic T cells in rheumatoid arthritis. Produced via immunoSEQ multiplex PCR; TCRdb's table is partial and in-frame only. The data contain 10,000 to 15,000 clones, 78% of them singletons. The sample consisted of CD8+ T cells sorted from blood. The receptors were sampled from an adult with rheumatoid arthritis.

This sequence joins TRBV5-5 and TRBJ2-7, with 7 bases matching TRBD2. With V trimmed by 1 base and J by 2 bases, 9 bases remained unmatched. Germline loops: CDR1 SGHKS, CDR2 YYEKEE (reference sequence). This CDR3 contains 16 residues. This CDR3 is CASSLMLGGSAYEQYF. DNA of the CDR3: TGTGCCAGCAGCTTGATGTTAGGCGGGAGCGCCTACGAGCAGTACTTC.

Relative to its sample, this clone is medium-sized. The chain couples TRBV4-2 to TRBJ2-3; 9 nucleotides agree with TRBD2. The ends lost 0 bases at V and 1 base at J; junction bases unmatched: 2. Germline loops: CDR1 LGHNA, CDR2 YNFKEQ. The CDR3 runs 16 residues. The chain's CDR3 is CASSQDLAGGTDTQYF. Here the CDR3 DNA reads TGTGCCAGCAGCCAAGATTTAGCGGGAGGCACAGATACGCAGTATTTT.

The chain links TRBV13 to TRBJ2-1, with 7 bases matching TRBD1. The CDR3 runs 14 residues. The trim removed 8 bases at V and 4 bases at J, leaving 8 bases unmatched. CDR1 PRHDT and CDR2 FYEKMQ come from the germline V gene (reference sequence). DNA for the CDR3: TGTGCCAGCCACACCGGGACAGCTTACAATGAGCAGTTCTTC. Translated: CASHTGTAYNEQFF.

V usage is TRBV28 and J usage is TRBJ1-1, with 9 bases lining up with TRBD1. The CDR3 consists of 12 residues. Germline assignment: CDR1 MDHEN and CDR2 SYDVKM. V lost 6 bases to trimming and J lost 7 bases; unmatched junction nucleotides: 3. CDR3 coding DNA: TGTGCCAGCAGACCGACAGGGGGTGAAGCTTTCTTT. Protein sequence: CASRPTGGEAFF.

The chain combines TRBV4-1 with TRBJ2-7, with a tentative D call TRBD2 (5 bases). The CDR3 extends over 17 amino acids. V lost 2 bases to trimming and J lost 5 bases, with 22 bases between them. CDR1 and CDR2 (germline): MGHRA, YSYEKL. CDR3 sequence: CASSQSPGLIEIHEQYF. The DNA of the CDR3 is TGCGCCAGCAGCCAATCCCCAGGACTTATCGAAATCCACGAGCAGTACTTC.

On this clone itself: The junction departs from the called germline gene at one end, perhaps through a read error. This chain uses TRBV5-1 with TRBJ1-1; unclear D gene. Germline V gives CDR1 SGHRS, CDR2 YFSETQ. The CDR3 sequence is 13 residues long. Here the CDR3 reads CASSLFVNTETFF. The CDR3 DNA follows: TGCGCCAGCAGCTTGTTCGTGAACACTGAAACTTTCTTT.

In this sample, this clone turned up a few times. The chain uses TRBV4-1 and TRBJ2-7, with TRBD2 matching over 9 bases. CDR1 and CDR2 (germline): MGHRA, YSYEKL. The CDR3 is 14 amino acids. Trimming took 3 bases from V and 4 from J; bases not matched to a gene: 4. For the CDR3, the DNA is TGCGCCAGCAGCCACAGTAGCGGGAGTTACGAGCAGTACTTC. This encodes CASSHSSGSYEQYF.

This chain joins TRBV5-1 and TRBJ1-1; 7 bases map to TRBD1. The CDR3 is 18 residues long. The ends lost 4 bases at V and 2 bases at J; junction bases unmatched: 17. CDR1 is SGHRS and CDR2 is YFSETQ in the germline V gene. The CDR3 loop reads CASSLGTAYHMGNTEAFF. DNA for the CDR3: TGCGCCAGCAGCCTGGGGACAGCCTACCATATGGGAAACACTGAAGCTTTCTTT.

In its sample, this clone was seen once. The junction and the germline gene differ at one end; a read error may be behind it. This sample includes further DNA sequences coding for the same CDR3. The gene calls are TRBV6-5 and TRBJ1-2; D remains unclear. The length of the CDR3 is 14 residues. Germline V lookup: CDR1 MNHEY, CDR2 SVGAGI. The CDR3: CASSYGPGISGYTF. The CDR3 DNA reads TGCGCCAGCAGTTACGGTCCGGGAATCAGCGGCTACACCTTC.

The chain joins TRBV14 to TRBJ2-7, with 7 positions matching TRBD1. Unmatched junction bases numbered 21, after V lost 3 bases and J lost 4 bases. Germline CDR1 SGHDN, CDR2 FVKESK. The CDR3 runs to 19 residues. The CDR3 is CASSHIPRVDRDSTYEQYF. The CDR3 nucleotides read TGTGCCAGCAGCCACATCCCGCGGGTAGATAGGGACAGTACTTACGAGCAGTACTTC.

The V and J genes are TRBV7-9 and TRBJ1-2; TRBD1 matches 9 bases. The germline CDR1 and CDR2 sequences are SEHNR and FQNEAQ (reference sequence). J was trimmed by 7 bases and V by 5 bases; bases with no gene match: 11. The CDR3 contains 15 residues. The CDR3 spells CASSITGTGRLGYTF. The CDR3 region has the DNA TGTGCCAGCAGCATAACCGGGACAGGGAGGCTTGGCTACACCTTC. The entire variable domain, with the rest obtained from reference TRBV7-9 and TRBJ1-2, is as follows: DTGVSQNPRHKITKRGQNVTFRCDPISEHNRLYWYRQTLGQGPEFLTYFQNEAQLEKSRLLSDRFSAERPKGSFSTLEIQRTEQGDSAMYLCASSITGTGRLGYTFGSGTRLTVV.

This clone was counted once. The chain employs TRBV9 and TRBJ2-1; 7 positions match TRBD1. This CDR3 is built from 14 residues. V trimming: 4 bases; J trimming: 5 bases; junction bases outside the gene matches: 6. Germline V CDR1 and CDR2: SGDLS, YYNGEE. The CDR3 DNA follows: TGTGCCAGCAGCCCAGGGGACAGTGACAATGAGCAGTTCTTC. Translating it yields CASSPGDSDNEQFF.

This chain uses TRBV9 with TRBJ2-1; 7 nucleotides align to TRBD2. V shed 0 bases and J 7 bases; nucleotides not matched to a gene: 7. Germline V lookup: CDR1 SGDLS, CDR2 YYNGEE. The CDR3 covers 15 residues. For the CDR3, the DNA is TGTGCCAGCAGCGTAGTCGCGGGAGTGGGGAATGAGCAGTTCTTC. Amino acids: CASSVVAGVGNEQFF.

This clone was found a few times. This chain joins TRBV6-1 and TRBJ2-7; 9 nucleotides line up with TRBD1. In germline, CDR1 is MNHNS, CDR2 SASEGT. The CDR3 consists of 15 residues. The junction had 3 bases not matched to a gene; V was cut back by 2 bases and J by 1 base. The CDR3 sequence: CASSETGTGSYEQYF. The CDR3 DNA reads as TGTGCCAGCAGTGAAACCGGGACAGGGTCCTACGAGCAGTACTTC.

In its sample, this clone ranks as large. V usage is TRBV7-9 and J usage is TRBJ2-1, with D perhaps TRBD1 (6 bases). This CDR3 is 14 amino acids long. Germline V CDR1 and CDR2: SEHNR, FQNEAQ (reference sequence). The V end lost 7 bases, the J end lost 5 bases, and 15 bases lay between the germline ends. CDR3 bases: TGTGCCAGCAACCTACAGGGTCTCGACAATGAGCAGTTCTTC. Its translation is CASNLQGLDNEQFF.

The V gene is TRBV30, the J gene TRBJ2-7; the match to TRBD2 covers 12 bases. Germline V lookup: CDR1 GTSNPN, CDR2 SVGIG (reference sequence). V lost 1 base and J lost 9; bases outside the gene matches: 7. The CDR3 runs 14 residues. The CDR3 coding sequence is TGTGCCTGGAGTGCCCTAGCGGGAGGGGGAGGGCAGTACTTC. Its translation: CAWSALAGGGGQYF.

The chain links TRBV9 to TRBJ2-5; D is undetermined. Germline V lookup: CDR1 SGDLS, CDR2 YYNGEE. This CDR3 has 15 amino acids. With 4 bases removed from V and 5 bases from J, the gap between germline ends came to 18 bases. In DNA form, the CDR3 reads TGTGCCAGCAGCCCCCAATCTAGTTATCTGGAGACCCAGTACTTC. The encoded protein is CASSPQSSYLETQYF.

CDR3 bases: TGTGCCAGCAGTTTTGAGCGGGAGCTCCTCTACGAGCAGTACTTC. As protein: CASSFERELLYEQYF. This chain joins TRBV28 and TRBJ2-7, with 8 nucleotides matching TRBD2. CDR3 length: 15 residues. Losses at the gene ends were 3 bases for V and 3 bases for J; bases not matched to a gene: 7. Germline CDR1 and CDR2: MDHEN and SYDVKM.